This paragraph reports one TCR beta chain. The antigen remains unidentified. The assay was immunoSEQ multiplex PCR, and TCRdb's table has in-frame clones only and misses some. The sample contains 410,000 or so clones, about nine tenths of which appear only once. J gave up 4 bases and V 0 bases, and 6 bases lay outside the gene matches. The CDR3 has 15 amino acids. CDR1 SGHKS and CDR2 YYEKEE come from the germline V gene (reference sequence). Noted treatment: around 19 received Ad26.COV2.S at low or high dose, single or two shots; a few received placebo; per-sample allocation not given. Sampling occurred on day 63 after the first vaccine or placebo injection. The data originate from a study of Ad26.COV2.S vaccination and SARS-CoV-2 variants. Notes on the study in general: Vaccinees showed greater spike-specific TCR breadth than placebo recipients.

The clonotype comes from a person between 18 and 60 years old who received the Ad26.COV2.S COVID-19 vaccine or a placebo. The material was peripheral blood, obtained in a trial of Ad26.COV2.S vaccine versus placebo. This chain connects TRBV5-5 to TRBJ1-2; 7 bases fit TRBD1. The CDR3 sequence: CASSLAPGGTYGYTF. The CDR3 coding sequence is TGTGCCAGCAGCTTGGCCCCAGGGGGGACCTATGGCTACACCTTC.